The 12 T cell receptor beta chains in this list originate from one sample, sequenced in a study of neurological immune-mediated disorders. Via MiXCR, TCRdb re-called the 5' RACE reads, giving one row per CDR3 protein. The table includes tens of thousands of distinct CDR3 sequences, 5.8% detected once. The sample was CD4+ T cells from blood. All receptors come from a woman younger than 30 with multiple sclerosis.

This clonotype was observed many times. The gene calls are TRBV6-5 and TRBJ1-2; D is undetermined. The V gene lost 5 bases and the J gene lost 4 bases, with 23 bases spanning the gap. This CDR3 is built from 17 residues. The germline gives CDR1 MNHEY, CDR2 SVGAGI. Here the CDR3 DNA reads TGTGCCAGCAGTCGAAATTCAATGAGAAAGGGCCCCTATGGCTACACCTTC. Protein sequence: CASSRNSMRKGPYGYTF.

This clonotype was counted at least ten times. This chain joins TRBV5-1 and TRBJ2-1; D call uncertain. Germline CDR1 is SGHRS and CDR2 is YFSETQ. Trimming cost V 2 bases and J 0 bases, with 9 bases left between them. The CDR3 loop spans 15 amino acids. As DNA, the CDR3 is TGCGCCAGCAGCTTCACCGGCCTCTCCTACAATGAGCAGTTCTTC. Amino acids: CASSFTGLSYNEQFF.

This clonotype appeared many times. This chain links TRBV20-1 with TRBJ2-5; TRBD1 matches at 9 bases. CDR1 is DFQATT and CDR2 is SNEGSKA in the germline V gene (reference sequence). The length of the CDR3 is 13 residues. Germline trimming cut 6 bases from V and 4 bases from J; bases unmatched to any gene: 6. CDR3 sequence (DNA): TGCAGTGCCGGAGACAGGGGGGTAGAGACCCAGTACTTC. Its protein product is CSAGDRGVETQYF.

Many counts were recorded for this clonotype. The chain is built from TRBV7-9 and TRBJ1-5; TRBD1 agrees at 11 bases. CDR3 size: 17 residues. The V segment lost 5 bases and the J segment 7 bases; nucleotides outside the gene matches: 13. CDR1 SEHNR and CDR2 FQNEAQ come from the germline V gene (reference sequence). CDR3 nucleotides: TGTGCCAGCAGCCTAGGGACAGGGGGTCCCCTCGGGCAGCCCCAGCATTTT. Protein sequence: CASSLGTGGPLGQPQHF.

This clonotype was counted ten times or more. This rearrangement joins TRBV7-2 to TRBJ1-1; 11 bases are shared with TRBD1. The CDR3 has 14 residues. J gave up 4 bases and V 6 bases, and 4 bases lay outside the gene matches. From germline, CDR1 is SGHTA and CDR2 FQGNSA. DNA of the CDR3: TGTGCCAGCAGTCACGGGACAGGGGGCACTGAAGCTTTCTTT. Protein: CASSHGTGGTEAFF.

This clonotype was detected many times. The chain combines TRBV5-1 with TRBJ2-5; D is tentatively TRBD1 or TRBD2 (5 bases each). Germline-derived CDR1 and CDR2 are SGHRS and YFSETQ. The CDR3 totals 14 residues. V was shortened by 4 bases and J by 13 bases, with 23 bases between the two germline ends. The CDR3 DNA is TGCGCCAGCAGCGTGGACTCGGGGCTAAATAAGAGGTACTTC. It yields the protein CASSVDSGLNKRYF. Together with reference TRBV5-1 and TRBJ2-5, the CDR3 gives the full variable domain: KAGVTQTPRYLIKTRGQQVTLSCSPISGHRSVSWYQQTPGQGLQFLFEYFSETQRNKGNFPGRFSGRQFSNSRSEMNVSTLELGDSALYLCASSVDSGLNKRYFGPGTRLLVL.

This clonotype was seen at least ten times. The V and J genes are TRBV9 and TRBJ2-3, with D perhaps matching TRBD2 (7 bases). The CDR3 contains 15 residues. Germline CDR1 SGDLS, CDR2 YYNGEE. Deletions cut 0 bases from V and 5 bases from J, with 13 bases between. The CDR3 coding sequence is TGTGCCAGCAGCGTAGCTGCGGGGGCAAAAGATACGCAGTATTTT. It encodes CASSVAAGAKDTQYF. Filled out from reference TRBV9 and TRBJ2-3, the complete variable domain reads DSGVTQTPKHLITATGQRVTLRCSPRSGDLSVYWYQQSLDQGLQFLIQYYNGEERAKGNILERFSAQQFPDLHSELNLSSLELGDSALYFCASSVAAGAKDTQYFGPGTRLTVL.

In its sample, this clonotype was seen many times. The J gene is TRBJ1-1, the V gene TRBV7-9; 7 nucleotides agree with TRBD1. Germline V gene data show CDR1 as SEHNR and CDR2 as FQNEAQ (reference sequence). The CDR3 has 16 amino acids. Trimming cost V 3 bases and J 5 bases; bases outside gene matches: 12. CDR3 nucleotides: TGTGCCAGCAGCTTCCCCTTACGGACAGGAGGGACTGAAGCTTTCTTT. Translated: CASSFPLRTGGTEAFF.

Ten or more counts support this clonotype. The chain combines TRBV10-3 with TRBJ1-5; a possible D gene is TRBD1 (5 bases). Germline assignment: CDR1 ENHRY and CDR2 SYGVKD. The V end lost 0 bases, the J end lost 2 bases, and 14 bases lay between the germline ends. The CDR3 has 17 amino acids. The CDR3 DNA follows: TGTGCCATCAGTGAGTCTAACCAGGGTGGGCGCAATCAGCCCCAGCATTTT. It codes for CAISESNQGGRNQPQHF.

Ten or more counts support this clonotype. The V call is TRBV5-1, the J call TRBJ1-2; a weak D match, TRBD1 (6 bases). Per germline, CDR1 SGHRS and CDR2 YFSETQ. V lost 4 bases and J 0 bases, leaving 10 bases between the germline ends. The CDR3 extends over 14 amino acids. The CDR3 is CASSPTGPNYGYTF. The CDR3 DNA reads TGCGCCAGCAGCCCGACAGGCCCTAACTATGGCTACACCTTC. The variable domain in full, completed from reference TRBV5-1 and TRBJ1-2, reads KAGVTQTPRYLIKTRGQQVTLSCSPISGHRSVSWYQQTPGQGLQFLFEYFSETQRNKGNFPGRFSGRQFSNSRSEMNVSTLELGDSALYLCASSPTGPNYGYTFGSGTRLTVV.

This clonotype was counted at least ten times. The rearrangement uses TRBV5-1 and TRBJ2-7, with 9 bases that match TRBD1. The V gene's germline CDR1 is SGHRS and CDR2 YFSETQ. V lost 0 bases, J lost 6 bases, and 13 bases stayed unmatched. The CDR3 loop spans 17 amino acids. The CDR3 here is CASSLGAYRDRAAEQYV. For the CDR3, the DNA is TGCGCCAGCAGCTTGGGGGCCTACCGGGACAGGGCGGCCGAGCAGTACGTC.

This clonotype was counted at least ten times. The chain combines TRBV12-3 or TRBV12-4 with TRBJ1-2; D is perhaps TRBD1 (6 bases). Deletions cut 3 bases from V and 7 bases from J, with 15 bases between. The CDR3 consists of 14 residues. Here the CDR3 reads CASSLFNRDSGYTF. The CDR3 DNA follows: TGTGCCAGCAGTTTGTTTAACAGGGACTCTGGCTACACCTTC.